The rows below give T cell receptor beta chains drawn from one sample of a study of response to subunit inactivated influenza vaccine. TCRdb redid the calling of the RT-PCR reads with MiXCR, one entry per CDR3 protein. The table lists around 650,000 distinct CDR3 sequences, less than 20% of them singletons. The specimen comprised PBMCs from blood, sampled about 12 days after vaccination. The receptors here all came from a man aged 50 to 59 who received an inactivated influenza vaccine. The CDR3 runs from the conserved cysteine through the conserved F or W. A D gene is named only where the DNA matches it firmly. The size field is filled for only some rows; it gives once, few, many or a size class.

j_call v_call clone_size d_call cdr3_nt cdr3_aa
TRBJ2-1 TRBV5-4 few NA TGTGCCAGCAGCTTGGAGTCGGGATTGAGCTCCTACAATGAGCAGTTCTTC CASSLESGLSSYNEQFF
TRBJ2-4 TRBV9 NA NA TGTGCCAGCAGCGTTGGTCCGTCGATAGCCAAAAACATTCAGTACTTC CASSVGPSIAKNIQYF
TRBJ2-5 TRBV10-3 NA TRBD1 TGTGCCATCAGTGAGTCTGCAGGGGGAAAAGAGACCCAGTACTTC CAISESAGGKETQYF
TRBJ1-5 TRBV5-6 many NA TGTGCCAGCAGCTCTAAGACAGACAATCAGCCCCAGCATTTT CASSSKTDNQPQHF
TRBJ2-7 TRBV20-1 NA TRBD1 TGCAGTGCACCCGCGATAGGGACAGGGGCCTACGAGCAGTACTTC CSAPAIGTGAYEQYF
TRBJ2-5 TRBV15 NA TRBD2 TGTGCCACCAGCAGAGATCCAGCGGGGGGCGGGGAGACCCAGTACTTC CATSRDPAGGGETQYF
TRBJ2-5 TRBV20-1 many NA TGCAGTGTACACCGAGGGAAGACCCAGTACTTC CSVHRGKTQYF
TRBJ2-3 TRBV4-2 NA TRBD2 TGTGCCAGCAGCCAAGGGGCGGGGGGGCGAGATACGCAGTATTTT CASSQGAGGRDTQYF
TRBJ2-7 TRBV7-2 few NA TGTGCCAGCAGCTTAGCCCCCAAGGGAGGGGGGAAGGCCTACGAGCAGTACTTC CASSLAPKGGGKAYEQYF
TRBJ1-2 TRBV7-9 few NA TGTGCCAGCAGCTTGCAAATGAACTATGGCTACACCTTC CASSLQMNYGYTF
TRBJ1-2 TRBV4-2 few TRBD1 TGTGCCAGCAGCCAAGATGGGACAGCTGGCTATGGCTACACCTTC CASSQDGTAGYGYTF
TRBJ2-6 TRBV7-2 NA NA TGTGCCAGCAGCTTAGGGCAGGAGAGCTCTGGGGCCAACGTCCTGACTTTC CASSLGQESSGANVLTF
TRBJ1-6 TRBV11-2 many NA TGTGCCAGCAGCTGGGACGGGGCCTCACCCCTCCACTTT CASSWDGASPLHF
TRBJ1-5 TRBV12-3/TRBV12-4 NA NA TGTGCCAGCTCGACAAGGGGCAATCAGCCCCAGCATTTT CASSTRGNQPQHF
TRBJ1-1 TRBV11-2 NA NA TGTGCCAGCAGCCCCGCACCCGACACTGAAGCTTTCTTT CASSPAPDTEAFF
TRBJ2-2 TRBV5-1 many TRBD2 TGCGCCAGCAGGGAGCGGGACGGCGGGGAGCTGTTTTTT CASRERDGGELFF
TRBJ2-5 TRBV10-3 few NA TGTGCCATCAGCGCTAGAGACCAAGAGACCCAGTACTTC CAISARDQETQYF
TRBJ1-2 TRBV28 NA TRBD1 TGTGCCAGCGTGGCCAGGGGGCGTCCTAACTATGGCTACACCTTC CASVARGRPNYGYTF
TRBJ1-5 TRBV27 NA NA TGTGCCAGCAGTTTACTTCCGGGCCAAAATCAGCCCCAGCATTTT CASSLLPGQNQPQHF
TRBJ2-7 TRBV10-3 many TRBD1 TGTGCCATCAGAGCCGGGACAGCAAATCCCTACGAGCAGTACTTC CAIRAGTANPYEQYF
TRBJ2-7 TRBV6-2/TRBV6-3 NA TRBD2 TGTGCCAGCAGTTTACTAGCGGGAGGGCCTATCTCCTACGAGCAGTACTTC CASSLLAGGPISYEQYF
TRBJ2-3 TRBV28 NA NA TGTGCCAGCGATAGCGCAAGCACAGATACGCAGTATTTT CASDSASTDTQYF
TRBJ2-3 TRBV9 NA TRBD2 TGTGCCAGCAGCGCGGAGCCGGGACTAGCAACGCAGTATTTT CASSAEPGLATQYF
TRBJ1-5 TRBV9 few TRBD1 TGTGCCAGCAGCGCGACAGGGGCCGGCCAGCCCCAGCATTTT CASSATGAGQPQHF
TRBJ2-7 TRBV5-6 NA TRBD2 TGTGCCAGCAGGATTACTAGCGGGAGTTACTACGAGCAGTACTTC CASRITSGSYYEQYF
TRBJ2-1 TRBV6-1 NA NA TGTGCCAGCAGTGACTTCAATGAGCAGTTCTTC CASSDFNEQFF
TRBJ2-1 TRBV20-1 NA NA TGCAGTGCTAGAGATATCCCTCGCGCGGAGGCCTACAATGAGCAGTTCTTC CSARDIPRAEAYNEQFF
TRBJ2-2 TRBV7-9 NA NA TGTGCCAGCCCGGGCCCGAACACCGGGGAGCTGTTTTTT CASPGPNTGELFF
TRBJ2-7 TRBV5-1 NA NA TGCGCCAGCAGCTTGGTGTCAGGGGCGATCAACGAGCAGTACTTC CASSLVSGAINEQYF
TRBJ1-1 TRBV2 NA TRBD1 TGTGCCAGCGCCCGGACAGGGGGAGGCACTGAAGCTTTCTTT CASARTGGGTEAFF
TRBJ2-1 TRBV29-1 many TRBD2 TGCAGCGTTGGGGGGGGATTCTACAATGAGCAGTTCTTC CSVGGGFYNEQFF
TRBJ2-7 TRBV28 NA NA TGTGCCAGTATGAGGGGGGGCCGCAGCTACGAGCAGTACTTC CASMRGGRSYEQYF
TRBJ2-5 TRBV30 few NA TGTGCCTGGGCCGGACCCCAAGAGACCCAGTACTTC CAWAGPQETQYF
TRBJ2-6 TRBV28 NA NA NA CASSPYTSVANVLTF
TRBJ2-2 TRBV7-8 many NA TGTGCCAGCAGCTTAGTGGTAACGACCGGGGAGCTGTTTTTT CASSLVVTTGELFF
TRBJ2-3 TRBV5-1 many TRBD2 TGCGCCAGCAGCCTAACGGCGGGGGGCGCAGATACGCAGTATTTT CASSLTAGGADTQYF
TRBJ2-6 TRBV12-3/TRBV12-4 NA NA TGTGCCAGCAGTTTGTTAGGGAGAGGCGCCAACGTCCTGACTTTC CASSLLGRGANVLTF
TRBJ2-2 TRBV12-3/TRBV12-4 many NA TGTGCCAGCAGGGGGGTGACAGAGCACACCGGGGAGCTGTTTTTT CASRGVTEHTGELFF
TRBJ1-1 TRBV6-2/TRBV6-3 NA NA TGTGCCAGCAGTTACTCAGGGGCGGGCACTGAAGCTTTCTTT CASSYSGAGTEAFF
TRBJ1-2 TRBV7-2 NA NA TGTGCCAGCAGCTTAGCAATGGGGAGGCGAAACTATGGCTACACCTTC CASSLAMGRRNYGYTF
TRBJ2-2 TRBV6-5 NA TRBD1 TGTGCCAGCAGCTCCTCCGGGACAGGGGTTGTCGGGGAGCTGTTTTTT CASSSSGTGVVGELFF
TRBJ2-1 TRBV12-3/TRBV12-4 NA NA TGTGCCAGCAGGCCAGGGTCTGAGAGTAATGAGCAGTTCTTC CASRPGSESNEQFF
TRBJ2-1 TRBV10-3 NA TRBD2 TGTGCCATCAGTGGAACTAGCGGGGGGGCCAATGAGCAGTTCTTC CAISGTSGGANEQFF
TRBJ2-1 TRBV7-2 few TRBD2 TGTGCCAGCAGCTTAAACCGGGGGGTGGGTGAGCAGTTCTTC CASSLNRGVGEQFF
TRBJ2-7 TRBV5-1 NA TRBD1 TGCGCCAGCAGCATTGAAGGACAGGGTTCTAGGGAGCAGTACTTC CASSIEGQGSREQYF
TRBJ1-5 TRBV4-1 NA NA TGCGCCAGCAGCCAAGAACCACAAAGCAATCAGCCCCAGCATTTT CASSQEPQSNQPQHF
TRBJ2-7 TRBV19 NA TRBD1 TGTGCCAGTAGTCTCACTCGGACAGGTCGGATCGGCGAGCAGTACTTC CASSLTRTGRIGEQYF
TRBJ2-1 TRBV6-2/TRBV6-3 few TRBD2 TGTGCCAGCAGTTACTCACCCAGCGGGGGACCAAAGCAGTTCTTC CASSYSPSGGPKQFF
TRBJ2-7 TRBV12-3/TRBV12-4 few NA TGTGCCAGCAGGGCAACAGGGTTCTACGAGCAGTACTTC CASRATGFYEQYF
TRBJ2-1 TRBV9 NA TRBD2 TGTGCCAGCAGCACCAGCGGGGTGGTGGGCAATGAGCAGTTCTTC CASSTSGVVGNEQFF
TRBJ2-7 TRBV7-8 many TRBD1 TGTGCCAGCAGCTTAACGGCAGGGGGATTGGGCGAGCAGTACTTC CASSLTAGGLGEQYF